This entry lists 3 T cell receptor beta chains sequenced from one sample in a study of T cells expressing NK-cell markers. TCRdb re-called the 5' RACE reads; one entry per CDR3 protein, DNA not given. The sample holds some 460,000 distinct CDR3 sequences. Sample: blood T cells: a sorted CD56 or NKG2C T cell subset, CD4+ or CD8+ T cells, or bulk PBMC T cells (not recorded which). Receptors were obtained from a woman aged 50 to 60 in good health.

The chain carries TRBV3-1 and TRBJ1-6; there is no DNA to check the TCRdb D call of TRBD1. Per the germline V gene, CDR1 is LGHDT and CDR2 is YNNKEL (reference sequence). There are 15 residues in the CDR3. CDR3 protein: CASRRRTGNNSPLHF.

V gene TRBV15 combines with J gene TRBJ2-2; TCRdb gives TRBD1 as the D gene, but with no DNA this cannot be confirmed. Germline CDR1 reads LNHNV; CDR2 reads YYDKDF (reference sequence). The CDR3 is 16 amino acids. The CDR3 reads CATSRESGMNTGELFF.

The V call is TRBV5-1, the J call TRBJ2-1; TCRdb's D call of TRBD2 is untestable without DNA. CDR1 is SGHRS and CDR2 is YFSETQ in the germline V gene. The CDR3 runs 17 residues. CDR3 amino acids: CASSLEGGRASYHEQFF. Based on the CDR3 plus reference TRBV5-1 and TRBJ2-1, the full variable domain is KAGVTQTPRYLIKTRGQQVTLSCSPISGHRSVSWYQQTPGQGLQFLFEYFSETQRNKGNFPGRFSGRQFSNSRSEMNVSTLELGDSALYLCASSLEGGRASYHEQFFGPGTRLTVL.